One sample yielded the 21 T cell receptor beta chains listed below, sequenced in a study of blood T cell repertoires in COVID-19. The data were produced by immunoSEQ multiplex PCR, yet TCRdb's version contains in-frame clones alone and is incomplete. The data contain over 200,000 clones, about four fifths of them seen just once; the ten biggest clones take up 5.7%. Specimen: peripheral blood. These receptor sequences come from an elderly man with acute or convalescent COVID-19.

CDR3 nucleotide sequence: TGTGCCAGCAGGGCCTTCTCGCCTAATGAGCAGTTCTTC. This codes for CASRAFSPNEQFF. The chain links TRBV28 to TRBJ2-1; D is unclear. The CDR3 contains 13 residues. Germline CDR1 is MDHEN and CDR2 is SYDVKM. The V and J ends lost 6 bases and 7 bases respectively, with 13 bases between them.

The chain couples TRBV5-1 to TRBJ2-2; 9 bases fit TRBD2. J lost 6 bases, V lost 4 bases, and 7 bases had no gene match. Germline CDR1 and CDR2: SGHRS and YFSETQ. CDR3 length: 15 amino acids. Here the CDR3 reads CASSELAGLSGELFF. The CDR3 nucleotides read TGCGCCAGCAGCGAGCTAGCGGGACTGTCCGGGGAGCTGTTTTTT.

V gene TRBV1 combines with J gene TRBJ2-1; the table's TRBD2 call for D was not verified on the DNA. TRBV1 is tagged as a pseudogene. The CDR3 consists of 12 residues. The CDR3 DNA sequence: TGCACCAGCAATACGGCCTACAATGAGCAGTTCTTC. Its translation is CTSNTAYNEQFF.

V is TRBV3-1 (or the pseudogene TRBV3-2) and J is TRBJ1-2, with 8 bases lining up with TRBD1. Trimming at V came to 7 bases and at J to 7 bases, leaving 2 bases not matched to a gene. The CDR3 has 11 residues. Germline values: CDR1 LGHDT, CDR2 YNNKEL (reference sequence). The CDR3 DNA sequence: TGTGCCAGCACCCAGGGGGCTGGCTACACCTTC. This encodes CASTQGAGYTF.

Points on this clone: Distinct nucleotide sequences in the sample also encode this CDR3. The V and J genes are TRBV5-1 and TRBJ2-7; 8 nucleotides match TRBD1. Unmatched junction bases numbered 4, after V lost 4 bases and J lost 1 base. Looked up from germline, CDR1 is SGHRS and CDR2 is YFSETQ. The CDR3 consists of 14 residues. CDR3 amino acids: CASSPGTGSYEQYF. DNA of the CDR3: TGCGCCAGCAGCCCAGGGACAGGTTCCTACGAGCAGTACTTC.

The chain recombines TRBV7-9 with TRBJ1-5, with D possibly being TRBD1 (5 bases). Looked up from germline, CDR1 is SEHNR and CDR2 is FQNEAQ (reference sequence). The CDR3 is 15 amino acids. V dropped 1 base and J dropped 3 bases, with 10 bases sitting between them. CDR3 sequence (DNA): TGTGCCAGCAGCTTAGGGGCGGGGGACAATCAGCCCCAGCATTTT. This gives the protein CASSLGAGDNQPQHF.

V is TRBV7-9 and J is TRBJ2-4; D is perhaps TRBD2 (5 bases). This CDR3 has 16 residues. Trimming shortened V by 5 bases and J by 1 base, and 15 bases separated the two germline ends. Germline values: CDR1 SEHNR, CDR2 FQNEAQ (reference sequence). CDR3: CASSLPPTGAKNIQYF. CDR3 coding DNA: TGTGCCAGCAGCCTCCCCCCTACGGGGGCCAAAAACATTCAGTACTTC.

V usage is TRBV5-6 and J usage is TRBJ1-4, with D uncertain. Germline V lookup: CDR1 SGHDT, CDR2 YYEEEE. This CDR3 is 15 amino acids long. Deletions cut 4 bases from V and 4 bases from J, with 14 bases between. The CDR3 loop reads CASSGSPGSNEKLFF. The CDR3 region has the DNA TGTGCCAGCAGCGGGAGTCCGGGTAGTAATGAAAAACTGTTTTTT. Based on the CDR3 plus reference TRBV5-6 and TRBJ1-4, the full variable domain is DAGVTQSPTHLIKTRGQQVTLRCSPKSGHDTVSWYQQALGQGPQFIFQYYEEEERQRGNFPDRFSGHQFPNYSSELNVNALLLGDSALYLCASSGSPGSNEKLFFGSGTQLSVL.

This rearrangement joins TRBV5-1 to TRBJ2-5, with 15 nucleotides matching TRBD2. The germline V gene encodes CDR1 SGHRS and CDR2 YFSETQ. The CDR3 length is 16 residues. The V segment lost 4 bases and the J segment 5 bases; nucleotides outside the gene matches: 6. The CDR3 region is CASSRTSGGATETQYF. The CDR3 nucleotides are TGCGCCAGCAGCCGGACTAGCGGGGGGGCCACGGAGACCCAGTACTTC.

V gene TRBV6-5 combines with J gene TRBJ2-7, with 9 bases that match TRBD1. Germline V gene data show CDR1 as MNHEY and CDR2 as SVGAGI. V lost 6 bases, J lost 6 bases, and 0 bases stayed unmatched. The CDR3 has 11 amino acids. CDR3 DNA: TGTGCCAGCAGGGGACAGGGCGAGCAGTACTTC. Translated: CASRGQGEQYF.

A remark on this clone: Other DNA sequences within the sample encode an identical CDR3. The CDR3 loop reads CASSLSSYNSPLHF. The CDR3 DNA reads as TGCGCCAGCAGTCTGAGCTCCTATAATTCACCCCTCCACTTT. The J gene is TRBJ1-6, the V gene TRBV5-1; D is unresolved. The CDR3 extends over 14 amino acids. The V gene's germline CDR1 is SGHRS and CDR2 YFSETQ. The ends were cut back, 5 bases at V and 0 bases at J, with 6 bases in the middle.

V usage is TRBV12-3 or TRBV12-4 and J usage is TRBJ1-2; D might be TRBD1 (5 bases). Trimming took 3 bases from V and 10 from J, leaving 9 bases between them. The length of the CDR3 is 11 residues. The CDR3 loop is CASSLQGAYTF. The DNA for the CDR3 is TGTGCCAGCAGTTTGCAGGGCGCCTACACCTTC.

CDR3 bases: TGTGCCAGCAGCGCCGGGCTAGCGGGGCCGTACAATGAGCAGTTCTTC. Translating gives CASSAGLAGPYNEQFF. The chain combines TRBV11-2 with TRBJ2-1; TRBD2 aligns across 9 bases. The germline CDR1 and CDR2 sequences are SGHAT and FQNNGV. Trimming cost V 5 bases and J 4 bases; bases outside gene matches: 9. The CDR3 is made up of 16 amino acids.

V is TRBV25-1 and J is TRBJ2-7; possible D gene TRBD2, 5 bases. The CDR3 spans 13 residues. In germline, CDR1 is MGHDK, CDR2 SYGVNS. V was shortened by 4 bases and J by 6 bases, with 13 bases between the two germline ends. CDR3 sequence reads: CASSGSLAGEQYF. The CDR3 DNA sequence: TGTGCCAGCAGTGGGAGCCTTGCGGGCGAGCAGTACTTC.

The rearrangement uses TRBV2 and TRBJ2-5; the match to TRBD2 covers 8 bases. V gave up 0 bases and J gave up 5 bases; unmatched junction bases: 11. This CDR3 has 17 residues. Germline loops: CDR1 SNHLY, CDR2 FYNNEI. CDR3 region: CASSEASGGGLMETQYF. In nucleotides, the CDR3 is TGTGCCAGCAGTGAAGCTTCAGGCGGGGGGCTCATGGAGACCCAGTACTTC.

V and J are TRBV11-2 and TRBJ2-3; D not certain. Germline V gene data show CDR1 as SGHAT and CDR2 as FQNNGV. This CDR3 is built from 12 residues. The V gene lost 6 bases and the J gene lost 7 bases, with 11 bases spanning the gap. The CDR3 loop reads CASSLPVNTQYF. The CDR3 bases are TGTGCCAGCAGTCTCCCGGTGAATACGCAGTATTTT.

CDR3 DNA: TGTGCCACGGGACAGAACGATCAGCCCCAGCATTTT. This gives the protein CATGQNDQPQHF. V and J are TRBV24-1 and TRBJ1-5, with 7 bases identical to TRBD1. Trimming at V came to 10 bases and at J to 5 bases, leaving 4 bases not matched to a gene. CDR1 KGHDR and CDR2 SFDVKD come from the germline V gene. The CDR3 loop spans 12 amino acids.

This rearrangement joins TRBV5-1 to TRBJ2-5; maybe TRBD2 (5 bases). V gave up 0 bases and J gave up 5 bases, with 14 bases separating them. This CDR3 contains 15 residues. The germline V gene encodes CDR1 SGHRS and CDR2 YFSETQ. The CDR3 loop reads CASSLAYSSRETQYF. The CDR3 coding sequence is TGCGCCAGCAGCTTGGCCTATTCTAGCCGCGAGACCCAGTACTTC.

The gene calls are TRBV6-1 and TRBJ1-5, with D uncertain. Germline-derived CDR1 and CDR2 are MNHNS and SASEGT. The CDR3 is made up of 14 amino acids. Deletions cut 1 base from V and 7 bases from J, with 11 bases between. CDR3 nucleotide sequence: TGTGCCAGCAGTGAAGGAGGAGGGTACCAGCCCCAGCATTTT. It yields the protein CASSEGGGYQPQHF.

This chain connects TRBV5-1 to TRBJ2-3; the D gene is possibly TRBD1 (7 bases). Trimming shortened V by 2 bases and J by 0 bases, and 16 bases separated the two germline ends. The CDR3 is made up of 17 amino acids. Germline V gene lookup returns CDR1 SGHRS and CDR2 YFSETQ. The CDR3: CASSFGTGTASTDTQYF. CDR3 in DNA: TGCGCCAGCAGCTTTGGGACTGGGACAGCTAGCACAGATACGCAGTATTTT.

The CDR3 protein is CASSWGQSSGANVLTF. The CDR3 bases are TGTGCCAGCAGCTGGGGACAGAGCTCTGGGGCCAACGTCCTGACTTTC. The chain couples TRBV5-5 to TRBJ2-6; 7 bases line up with TRBD1. V shed 3 bases, J shed 0 bases, and the junction held 3 bases outside the gene matches. The CDR3 covers 16 residues. The V gene's germline CDR1 is SGHKS and CDR2 YYEKEE (reference sequence).